This TCR beta chain was identified in a study of coeliac disease. On the study more broadly: Disease groups: newly diagnosed active, refractory type I, gluten-free-diet controlled.

Concerning this clone: Its target is not known.

Study results and caveats: TRB repertoires were largely private, with most amino acid sequences found in only one sample. Active celiac intraepithelial and lamina propria samples had lower TRB and TRG clonality than control samples. Published gliadin-specific TRB sequences appeared in 9 of 18 coeliac samples, 1 of 6 controls.

The CDR3 is 15 amino acids. The germline V gene has CDR1 SGHTA and CDR2 FQGNSA. Trimming cost V 5 bases and J 3 bases, with 11 bases left between them. Assay: immunoSEQ multiplex PCR; the TCRdb copy retains only in-frame clones and omits some. The sample carries approximately 2,500 clones, more than 60% recorded once. The sample comprised lamina propria lymphocytes from the gut. The chain combines TRBV7-2 with TRBJ1-6; D remains unclear. This sequence originates from a woman between 65 and 79 years old with celiac disease on a gluten-free diet. The CDR3 protein is CASSRGRDYNSPLHF. CDR3 sequence (DNA): TGTGCCAGCAGCCGTGGACGGGACTATAATTCACCCCTCCACTTT. Drawing the rest from reference TRBV7-2 and TRBJ1-6, the complete variable domain is GAGVSQSPSNKVTEKGKDVELRCDPISGHTALYWYRQSLGQGLEFLIYFQGNSAPDKSGLPSDRFSAERTGGSVSTLTIQRTQQEDSAVYLCASSRGRDYNSPLHFGNGTRLTVT.